Listed below are T cell receptor beta chains from one sample, sequenced in a study of Graves' ophthalmopathy and Graves' hyperthyroidism. TCRdb recomputed calls from the multiplex PCR reads with MiXCR, one row per CDR3 protein. This table has 360,000 or so distinct CDR3 sequences, about 16% appearing once. Sequenced input: peripheral blood. The source is a woman under 30 with Graves' ophthalmopathy. Each CDR3 is given with its conserved first and last residue. A D gene is named only where the DNA matches it firmly. Where a row states a size, it is once, few, many or the class of an expanded clone; other rows omit it.

V	J	size	D	DNA	CDR3
TRBV6-1	TRBJ1-5	NA	TRBD1	TGTGCCAGCAGTCTCCCCCCAGGGGGGGGAAATCAGCCCCAGCATTTT	CASSLPPGGGNQPQHF
TRBV14	TRBJ2-7	many	NA	TGTGCCAGCAGCCAAGAAACTTCAACAGTAAGCGAGCAGTACTTC	CASSQETSTVSEQYF
TRBV3-1	TRBJ1-5	many	NA	TGTGCCAGCAGCCAAGGGGAGGGGGACAATCAGCCCCAGCATTTT	CASSQGEGDNQPQHF
TRBV30	TRBJ2-5	many	TRBD1	TGTGCCTGGATGGACAGGCGGCAGTCGGAGACCCAGTACTTC	CAWMDRRQSETQYF
TRBV7-8	TRBJ1-2	NA	TRBD1	TGTGCCAGCAGCTCCCGACAGGGGCCCGACTATGGCTACACCTTC	CASSSRQGPDYGYTF
TRBV2	TRBJ1-1	many	NA	TGTGCCGGCAGTGCTCAGGCTTACACTGAAGCTTTCTTT	CAGSAQAYTEAFF
TRBV6-1	TRBJ1-2	many	NA	TGTGCCAGCAGTGAAGGGGAAGCCACTAACTATGGCTACACCTTC	CASSEGEATNYGYTF
TRBV28	TRBJ1-1	many	NA	TGTGCCAGCAGTTTACACGGCCGGAACACTGAAGCTTTCTTT	CASSLHGRNTEAFF
TRBV6-2/TRBV6-3	TRBJ2-7	NA	TRBD1	TGTGCCAGCAGTTACTCGATTGGGACAGGGTCGGGTGCGCAGTACTTC	CASSYSIGTGSGAQYF
TRBV6-1	TRBJ1-2	many	TRBD1	TGTGCCAGCAGTCCCCAGGGGGCTCGGTCCAACTATGGCTACACCTTC	CASSPQGARSNYGYTF
TRBV30	TRBJ2-7	many	TRBD1	TGTGCCTGGAGAGTCCGGGACAGGCCGTTCTACGAGCAGTACTTC	CAWRVRDRPFYEQYF
TRBV15	TRBJ1-4	many	NA	TGTGCCACCAGCAGAGCACGGACTAATGAAAAACTGTTTTTT	CATSRARTNEKLFF
TRBV7-6	TRBJ1-1	many	NA	TGTGCCAGCACCCCCTCAGGGGTTTTCTTTAGGGTGAACACTGAAGCTTTCTTT	CASTPSGVFFRVNTEAFF
TRBV11-2	TRBJ1-1	NA	NA	TGTGCCAGCAGCTTTCGTCAGGACACTGAAGCTTTCTTT	CASSFRQDTEAFF
TRBV29-1	TRBJ1-3	many	TRBD1	TGCAGCGTTGACGAGACAGGGAGGGACACCATATATTTT	CSVDETGRDTIYF
TRBV4-1	TRBJ2-2	many	NA	TGCGCCAGCAGCCAAACGAAGCCCGGGGAGCTGTTTTTT	CASSQTKPGELFF
TRBV6-2/TRBV6-3	TRBJ1-5	many	NA	TGTGCCAGCAGTCAGGGTTACAATCAGCCCCAGCATTTT	CASSQGYNQPQHF
TRBV6-1	TRBJ2-7	many	TRBD2	TGTGCCAGCAGTGAAAGTCAGGGACTAGCCTCCGAGCAGTACTTC	CASSESQGLASEQYF
TRBV4-2	TRBJ1-5	few	NA	TGTGCCAGCAGCCAGGCTAGGTTGGAGCCCCAGCATTTT	CASSQARLEPQHF
TRBV6-2/TRBV6-3	TRBJ1-2	many	TRBD1	TGTGCCAGCAGACCCGGGACAGGGTACTATGGCTACACCTTC	CASRPGTGYYGYTF
TRBV29-1	TRBJ2-7	many	NA	TGCAGCGTTAAGGGCAGGGCCGCCTACGAGCAGTACTTC	CSVKGRAAYEQYF
TRBV6-1	TRBJ1-2	NA	NA	TGTGCCAGCACCAACTCCCGGGGCTTAGGCTACACCTTC	CASTNSRGLGYTF
TRBV5-1	TRBJ1-2	many	TRBD1	TGCGCCAGCAGCTTGGGGACAGGGGTTAACTATGGCTACACCTTC	CASSLGTGVNYGYTF
TRBV28	TRBJ1-1	many	TRBD1	TGTGCCAGCAGTTTAGGGGACAGGATGAACACTGAAGCTTTCTTT	CASSLGDRMNTEAFF
TRBV20-1	TRBJ1-5	many	NA	TGCAGTGCTCGCCGGACGGGGAGGCGGAATCAGCCCCAGCATTTT	CSARRTGRRNQPQHF
TRBV7-2	TRBJ1-1	many	TRBD1	TGTGCCAGCAGCCCAGGACAGGGGAGAGACACTGAAGCTTTCTTT	CASSPGQGRDTEAFF
TRBV28	TRBJ2-7	many	TRBD1	TGTGCCAGCAGTTTAGGGACAGAGTCCTACGAGCAGTACTTC	CASSLGTESYEQYF
TRBV27	TRBJ1-1	few	NA	TGTGCCAGCAGTTTAGGGAACCGAGCTTTCTTT	CASSLGNRAFF